A selection of T cell receptor beta chains follows, all from one sample in a study of cytomegalovirus exposure and HLA in healthy donors. Measured with immunoSEQ multiplex PCR; TCRdb has only the in-frame clones, and not every one. The sample consists of fewer than 150,000 clones, roughly 80% of them appearing once. Sequenced material: PBMCs. These receptors came from a man in his fifties or sixties in good health and CMV-seropositive. The CDR3 runs from the conserved cysteine through the conserved F or W. Fields, in order: CDR3 length, D gene, clone size, V gene, J gene, CDR3 protein, CDR3 DNA. The D gene is left open where the match is weak. A row's size may be missing; if present it is once, few, many or a size class.

CDR3 length: 15; D gene: NA; clone size: NA; V gene: TRBV6-1; J gene: TRBJ2-7; CDR3 protein: CASSLEEGSSYEQYF; CDR3 DNA: TGTGCCAGCAGTTTGGAGGAGGGGAGCTCCTACGAGCAGTACTTC
CDR3 length: 16; D gene: NA; clone size: NA; V gene: TRBV19; J gene: TRBJ1-1; CDR3 protein: CASRGNTGSMNTEAFF; CDR3 DNA: TGTGCCAGTAGGGGTAACACGGGGTCCATGAACACTGAAGCTTTCTTT
CDR3 length: 14; D gene: TRBD1; clone size: NA; V gene: TRBV4-2; J gene: TRBJ1-1; CDR3 protein: CASRGQWLETEAFF; CDR3 DNA: TGTGCCAGTCGGGGACAGTGGCTCGAGACTGAAGCTTTCTTT
CDR3 length: 12; D gene: NA; clone size: NA; V gene: TRBV10-3; J gene: TRBJ2-7; CDR3 protein: CAIGRGGDEQYF; CDR3 DNA: TGTGCCATCGGGAGAGGGGGGGACGAGCAGTACTTC
CDR3 length: 16; D gene: TRBD2; clone size: once; V gene: TRBV11-2; J gene: TRBJ2-7; CDR3 protein: CASSPGLAGGAYEQYF; CDR3 DNA: TGTGCCAGCAGCCCCGGACTAGCGGGAGGCGCCTACGAGCAGTACTTC
CDR3 length: 15; D gene: TRBD1; clone size: NA; V gene: TRBV7-9; J gene: TRBJ2-4; CDR3 protein: CSSTQTGTAKNIQYF; CDR3 DNA: TGTTCCAGCACCCAGACAGGGACGGCCAAAAACATTCAGTACTTC
CDR3 length: 14; D gene: TRBD1; clone size: NA; V gene: TRBV7-3; J gene: TRBJ2-2; CDR3 protein: CASRTGWNTGELFF; CDR3 DNA: TGTGCCAGCAGGACAGGGTGGAACACCGGGGAGCTGTTTTTT
CDR3 length: 16; D gene: TRBD1; clone size: few; V gene: TRBV28; J gene: TRBJ2-7; CDR3 protein: CASSPTRRTGTYEQYF; CDR3 DNA: TGTGCCAGCAGTCCCACGAGAAGGACAGGGACCTACGAGCAGTACTTC
CDR3 length: 14; D gene: NA; clone size: few; V gene: TRBV4-1; J gene: TRBJ1-1; CDR3 protein: CASSQPQRSTEAFF; CDR3 DNA: TGCGCCAGCAGCCAACCACAACGGAGCACTGAAGCTTTCTTT
CDR3 length: 15; D gene: NA; clone size: few; V gene: TRBV27; J gene: TRBJ2-6; CDR3 protein: CASSSVSSGANVLTF; CDR3 DNA: TGTGCCAGCAGCTCAGTTTCCTCTGGGGCCAACGTCCTGACTTTC
CDR3 length: 17; D gene: TRBD1; clone size: NA; V gene: TRBV5-1; J gene: TRBJ1-2; CDR3 protein: CASSLRGTGYLAQGYTF; CDR3 DNA: TGCGCCAGCAGCCTCCGAGGGACAGGGTATTTGGCTCAGGGCTACACCTTC
CDR3 length: 15; D gene: TRBD1; clone size: NA; V gene: TRBV7-2; J gene: TRBJ2-2; CDR3 protein: CASSKGQGATGELFF; CDR3 DNA: TGTGCCAGCAGCAAGGGACAGGGGGCCACCGGGGAGCTGTTTTTT
CDR3 length: 12; D gene: TRBD1; clone size: NA; V gene: TRBV10-3; J gene: TRBJ1-2; CDR3 protein: CATETGNYGYTF; CDR3 DNA: TGTGCCACAGAGACAGGGAACTATGGCTACACCTTC
CDR3 length: 16; D gene: TRBD2; clone size: once; V gene: TRBV5-4; J gene: TRBJ2-3; CDR3 protein: CASSFIAGGPGDTQYF; CDR3 DNA: TGTGCCAGCAGCTTTATAGCGGGAGGGCCCGGAGATACGCAGTATTTT
CDR3 length: 13; D gene: NA; clone size: NA; V gene: TRBV7-3; J gene: TRBJ1-2; CDR3 protein: CASSLAGGVGYTF; CDR3 DNA: TGTGCCAGCAGCTTGGCGGGCGGGGTAGGCTACACCTTC
CDR3 length: 15; D gene: NA; clone size: NA; V gene: TRBV25-1; J gene: TRBJ1-4; CDR3 protein: CASSGHRVHNEKLFF; CDR3 DNA: TGTGCCAGCAGTGGACACAGGGTGCATAATGAAAAACTGTTTTTT
CDR3 length: 12; D gene: TRBD1; clone size: NA; V gene: TRBV10-2; J gene: TRBJ1-2; CDR3 protein: CASTGQGNGYTF; CDR3 DNA: TGCGCCAGCACTGGACAGGGTAATGGCTACACCTTC
CDR3 length: 15; D gene: TRBD1; clone size: once; V gene: TRBV5-1; J gene: TRBJ1-1; CDR3 protein: CASRVDRGGGTEAFF; CDR3 DNA: TGCGCCAGCAGAGTGGACAGGGGCGGAGGCACTGAAGCTTTCTTT
CDR3 length: 15; D gene: NA; clone size: NA; V gene: TRBV6-5; J gene: TRBJ2-1; CDR3 protein: CASRVAETVYNEQFF; CDR3 DNA: TGTGCCAGCAGGGTGGCGGAGACCGTCTACAATGAGCAGTTCTTC
CDR3 length: 15; D gene: NA; clone size: once; V gene: TRBV7-2; J gene: TRBJ1-4; CDR3 protein: CASSLTGSPNEKLFF; CDR3 DNA: TGTGCCAGCAGCCTAACAGGGAGCCCTAATGAAAAACTGTTTTTT
CDR3 length: 17; D gene: TRBD1; clone size: NA; V gene: TRBV18; J gene: TRBJ1-4; CDR3 protein: CASSPRSDRATNEKLFF; CDR3 DNA: TGTGCCAGCTCACCGAGATCGGACAGGGCAACTAATGAAAAACTGTTTTTT
CDR3 length: 14; D gene: NA; clone size: NA; V gene: TRBV28; J gene: TRBJ2-3; CDR3 protein: CASSFVAGTDTQYF; CDR3 DNA: TGTGCCAGCAGTTTCGTGGCTGGCACAGATACGCAGTATTTT
CDR3 length: 14; D gene: TRBD1; clone size: few; V gene: TRBV6-1; J gene: TRBJ1-2; CDR3 protein: CASSDGTGGYGYTF; CDR3 DNA: TGTGCCAGCAGTGACGGGACAGGGGGCTATGGCTACACCTTC
CDR3 length: 14; D gene: TRBD1; clone size: NA; V gene: TRBV25-1; J gene: TRBJ1-2; CDR3 protein: CASSDRGRNYGYTF; CDR3 DNA: TGTGCCAGCAGTGACAGGGGGCGTAACTATGGCTACACCTTC